This TCR beta chain was identified in a study of Graves' ophthalmopathy and Graves' hyperthyroidism. On this clonotype itself: Its antigen is not identified. A much larger clone differs by one base, so this may be a read error.

General study findings and limits: Also, most clonotypes expanded in the thyroid above 0.001 frequency appeared in blood.

RNA transcripts were the source from which TCR beta CDR3 regions were amplified. Amplification began with first-round RT-PCR using HTBI primers, then second-round multiplex PCR was performed. TCRdb itself ran the multiplex PCR reads through MiXCR, one entry per CDR3 protein. The data show around 1,000,000 distinct CDR3 sequences, about 38% seen once. The diagnosis combined clinical symptoms, thyroxine, TRAb, thyroid ultrasound and orbital computed tomography scans. This TCR came from an adult man with Graves' hyperthyroidism. Sequenced input: peripheral blood or thyroid tissue (not recorded which).

CDR3 sequence reads: CASTPRGSLLETRYF. In DNA form, the CDR3 reads TGTGCCAGCACCCCCCGGGGTAGCCTCTTAGAGACCCGGTACTTC. The chain is built from TRBV7-2 and TRBJ2-5; a weak D match, TRBD2 (5 bases). CDR1 is SGHTA, CDR2 FQGNSA, per germline. The CDR3 has 15 residues. Supplemented by reference TRBV7-2 and TRBJ2-5, the full variable domain reads GAGVSQSPSNKVTEKGKDVELRCDPISGHTALYWYRQSLGQGLEFLIYFQGNSAPDKSGLPSDRFSAERTGGSVSTLTIQRTQQEDSAVYLCASTPRGSLLETRYFGPGTRLLVL.